The entry below gives a single T cell receptor beta chain sequence along with its context. This receptor's antigen is unknown. No much larger clonotype is one base removed from it; base qualities were not supplied. This entry belongs to a study of blood T cell repertoires in COVID-19 (dated by TCRdb to 2020 to 2022). About the investigation overall: The collaborator samples originated in the United States, Italy and Spain and spanned the acute and convalescent phases of COVID-19. The material from the prospective study consisted of cDNA or gDNA derived from T cells, B-cell-depleted T cells, or PBMCs. The dataset comprised deeply sampled blood TCRbeta repertoires from subjects exposed to, actively infected with, or recovered from COVID-19. The repertoires were released in a freely available public database meant as a resource for research on the immune response to SARS-CoV-2. The samples were drawn from two sources: the first 160 participants of the ongoing ImmuneRACE study, and fewer than 1,500 subjects contributed by 6 global collaborators. Nearly every sample came with metadata listing a de-identified subject ID, COVID-19 status, age in years and sex. Where available, HLA class I and class II types were obtained from metadata supplied by the sample provider rather than from assay-based typing.

TCRbeta CDR3 regions were amplified from genomic DNA by means of the immunoSEQ Assay, a bias-controlled multiplex PCR. From the authors' description of their analysis: The number of nucleated cells in each sample was estimated by amplification of reference gene primers within the assay. Sequence reads were collapsed and filtered to measure the absolute abundance of every unique TCRbeta CDR3 rearrangement. For each sample, productive Simpson clonality was calculated by taking the square root of Simpson's diversity index across productive rearrangements. This immuneACCESS table, as held by TCRdb, lists in-frame sequences with V and J called but not all clones. Of the missing ones, under half trace to an unresolved V gene in checked studies; the others have no known cause. V and J calls and clone size are copied from that table; D and trimming were computed from the DNA. For this sample there are about 110,000 clones; 81% appear just once. Of the sample, 1.5% to 1.8% is held by the ten largest clones.

Each collaborating institution followed its own protocols to collect whole blood in K2EDTA tubes. For TCRbeta analysis, collaborators shipped samples in one of three forms: frozen whole blood, isolated PBMCs, or DNA extracted from either of those sample types. The study at large found these results: How much clinical and demographic metadata was included differed by source and by participant, and the metadata was provided uncurated.

V is shortened by 4 bases, J by 2 bases, and the region joining them spans 7 bases. The CDR3 spans 13 residues, from the cysteine through the phenylalanine. The entry retains the CDR3 DNA only, 39 bases that are in frame from base 1. For CDR1 and CDR2, the germline V gene (reference sequence) lists SGHNT and YYREEE. The chain is made from TRBV5-4 and TRBJ1-3, with the identity of the D gene unclear. The sample was peripheral blood. This receptor was taken from a man aged 45-60 years with acute or convalescent COVID-19. The CDR3 protein is CASSQPAGNTIYF. The DNA sequence is TGTGCCAGCAGCCAACCGGCTGGAAACACCATATATTTT. The full variable domain, with segments outside the CDR3 supplied by the reference TRBV5-4 and TRBJ1-3 proteins, appears as ETGVTQSPTHLIKTRGQQVTLRCSSQSGHNTVSWYQQALGQGPQFIFQYYREEENGRGNFPPRFSGLQFPNYSSELNVNALELDDSALYLCASSQPAGNTIYFGEGSWLTVV.